The T cell receptor (beta chain) described here comes from a study of T cell repertoires in cytomegalovirus infection. At least ten counts were recorded for this clonotype. TCRdb redid the calling of the reads with MiXCR, one entry per CDR3 protein. The table includes around 210,000 distinct CDR3 sequences, around 6.6% detected once. The CDR3 covers 14 residues. The germline V gene encodes CDR1 SQVTM and CDR2 ANQGSEA. V was pared by 0 bases and J by 6 bases, with 15 bases between. The clonotype comes from a human donor in good health (CMV status not recorded). Some clones in this sample may be carry-over from other donors' samples. V usage is TRBV29-1 and J usage is TRBJ2-7; D assignment may be TRBD1 or TRBD2 (5 bases each). Sequencing was done on a sample of PBMCs. CDR3 sequence: CSVEEMQGRSEQYF. In DNA form, the CDR3 reads TGCAGCGTTGAAGAGATGCAGGGACGGAGCGAGCAGTACTTC.